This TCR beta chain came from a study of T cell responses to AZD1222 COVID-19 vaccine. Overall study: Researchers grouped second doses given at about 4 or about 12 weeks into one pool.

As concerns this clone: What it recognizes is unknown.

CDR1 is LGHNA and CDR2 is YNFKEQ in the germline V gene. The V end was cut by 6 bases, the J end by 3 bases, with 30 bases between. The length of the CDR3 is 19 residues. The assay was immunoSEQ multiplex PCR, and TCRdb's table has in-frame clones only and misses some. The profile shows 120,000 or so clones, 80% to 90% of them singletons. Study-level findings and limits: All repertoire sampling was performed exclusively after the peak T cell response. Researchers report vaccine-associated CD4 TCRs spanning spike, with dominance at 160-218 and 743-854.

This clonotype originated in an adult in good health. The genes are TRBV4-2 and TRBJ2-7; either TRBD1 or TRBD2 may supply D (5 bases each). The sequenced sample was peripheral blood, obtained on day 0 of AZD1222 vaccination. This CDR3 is CASRPRNEPKGRQNYEQYF. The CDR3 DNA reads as TGTGCCAGCAGGCCAAGGAACGAACCCAAGGGACGACAAAACTACGAGCAGTACTTC.